The clone carrying this T cell receptor beta chain was observed a few times. Its cognate antigen is unknown. This sample is drawn from a study of T cell responses to AZD1222 COVID-19 vaccine. Study-wide points: Researchers took repertoire samples only after the peak T cell response had come. Nearly half of spike-specific TCRs reportedly go after variant regions that carry no mutations. Clonal diversity may have been underestimated in mostly white British donors.

Clones were sequenced by immunoSEQ multiplex PCR, and TCRdb holds only the in-frame ones, with some missing. The sample contains about 140,000 clones, just over 90% of which appear only once. Trimming shortened V by 7 bases and J by 1 base, and 10 bases separated the two germline ends. CDR1 is MNHEY and CDR2 is SVGAGI in the germline V gene. CDR3 length equals 13 residues. V gene TRBV6-5 combines with J gene TRBJ1-1; D may be TRBD1 (5 bases). The sequence came from an adult in good health. The sequencing used peripheral blood, collected on day 0 of MenACWY control vaccination. CDR3 sequence: CASIRDGNTEAFF. Written as DNA, the CDR3 is TGTGCCAGCATCAGGGACGGGAACACTGAAGCTTTCTTT.